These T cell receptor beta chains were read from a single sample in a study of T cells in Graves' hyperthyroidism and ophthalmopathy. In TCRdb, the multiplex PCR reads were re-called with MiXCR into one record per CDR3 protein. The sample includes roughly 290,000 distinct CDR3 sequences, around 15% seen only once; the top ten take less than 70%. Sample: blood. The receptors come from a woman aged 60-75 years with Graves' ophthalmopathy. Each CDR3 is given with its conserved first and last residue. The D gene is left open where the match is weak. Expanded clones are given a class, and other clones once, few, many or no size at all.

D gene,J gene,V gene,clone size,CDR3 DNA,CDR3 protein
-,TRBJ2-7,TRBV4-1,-,TGCGCCAGCAGCCAAGAACCCCGGGACAGAGGGGGGACCGAGCAGTACTTC,CASSQEPRDRGGTEQYF
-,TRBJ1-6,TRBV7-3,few,TGTGCCAGCAGCTTAACTATAAATTCACCCCTCCACTTT,CASSLTINSPLHF
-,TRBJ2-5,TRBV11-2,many,TGTGCCAGCAGCTTAGATATACTACAGTACTTC,CASSLDILQYF
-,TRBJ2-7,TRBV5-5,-,TGTGCCAGCAGCTTGGAAGTGGGGACCTACGAGCAGTACTTC,CASSLEVGTYEQYF
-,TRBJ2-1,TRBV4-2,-,TGTGCCAGCAGCCAAAGGACTCTTCTATCTTACAATGAGCAGTTCTTC,CASSQRTLLSYNEQFF
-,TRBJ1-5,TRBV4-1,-,TGCGCCAGCAGCCAGGGGGACGGAATATATAGCAATCAGCCCCAGCATTTT,CASSQGDGIYSNQPQHF
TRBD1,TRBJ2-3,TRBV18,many,TGTGCCAGCTCACTACAGGGGGCTAGCACAGATACGCAGTATTTT,CASSLQGASTDTQYF
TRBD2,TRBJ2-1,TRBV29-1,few,TGCAGCGTTGGTGGAAGGACTAGCATCGATGAGCAGTTCTTC,CSVGGRTSIDEQFF
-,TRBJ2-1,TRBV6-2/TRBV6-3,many,TGTGCCAGCACCACGGGACAAGACAATGAGCAGTTCTTC,CASTTGQDNEQFF
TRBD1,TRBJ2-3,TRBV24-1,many,TGTGCCACCGGTAAAGACAGGGGCATGGATACGCAGTATTTT,CATGKDRGMDTQYF
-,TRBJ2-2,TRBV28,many,TGTGCCAGCAGTACCAGAGGAACCGGGGAGCTGTTTTTT,CASSTRGTGELFF
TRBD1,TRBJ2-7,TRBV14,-,TGTGCCAGCAGCCCTTTGGGACAGGGAGGCTACGAGCAGTACTTC,CASSPLGQGGYEQYF
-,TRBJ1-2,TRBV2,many,TGTGCCAGCAGTAGGGGCGGGGCCCACTATGGCTACACCTTC,CASSRGGAHYGYTF
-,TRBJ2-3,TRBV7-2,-,TGTGCCAGCAGCCCAGGGGTGGGGGACGACCGAGATACGCAGTATTTT,CASSPGVGDDRDTQYF
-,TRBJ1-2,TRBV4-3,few,TGCGCCAGCAGCCCCGTGGGAGTGGGGGGACACACCAACTATGGCTACACCTTC,CASSPVGVGGHTNYGYTF
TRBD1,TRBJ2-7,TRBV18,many,TGTGCCAGCTCACTTGTCGGACAGGGCAAGTACGAGCAGTACTTC,CASSLVGQGKYEQYF
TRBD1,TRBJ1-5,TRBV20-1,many,TGCAGTGCTAGAGACTTTCGGACAGGGGACTCGCAGCCCCAGCATTTT,CSARDFRTGDSQPQHF
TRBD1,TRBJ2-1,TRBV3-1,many,TGTGCCAGCAGCCAAGGCCGGACAGGGGCTTCCAGTGAGCAGTTCTTC,CASSQGRTGASSEQFF
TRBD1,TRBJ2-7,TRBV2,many,TGTGCCAGCAGGATAGACAGGGGTTACGAGCAGTACTTC,CASRIDRGYEQYF
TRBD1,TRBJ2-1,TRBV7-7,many,TGTGCCAGCAGCTTGACAGGGGGATACAATGAGCAGTTCTTC,CASSLTGGYNEQFF
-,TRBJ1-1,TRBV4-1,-,TGCGCCAGCAGCCAAGTCGGGGGACTCACTGAAGCTTTCTTT,CASSQVGGLTEAFF
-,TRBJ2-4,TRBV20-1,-,TGCAGTGCTAGAGACCGGGTCTTAGCCAAAAACATTCAGTACTTC,CSARDRVLAKNIQYF
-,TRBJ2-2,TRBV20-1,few,TGCAGTGCTTTGGGACCACGCGACACCGGGGAGCTGTTTTTT,CSALGPRDTGELFF
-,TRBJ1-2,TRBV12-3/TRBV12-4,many,TGTGCCAGCAGTCGACAGGCCTATGGCTACACCTTC,CASSRQAYGYTF
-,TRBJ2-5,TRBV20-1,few,TGCAGTGCACTAGACAGTGGGGGGCCCCAGTACTTC,CSALDSGGPQYF
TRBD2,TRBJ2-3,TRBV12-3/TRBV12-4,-,TGTGCCAGCACCTCGGGGAGGGTCCCGGTCACAGATACGCAGTATTTT,CASTSGRVPVTDTQYF
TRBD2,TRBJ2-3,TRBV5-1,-,TGCGCCAGCAGCTTGGAGGGACTAGTGGGGGATACGCAGTATTTT,CASSLEGLVGDTQYF
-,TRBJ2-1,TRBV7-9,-,TGTGCCAGCAGTAAGACCGGGACATTACAATACAATGAGCAGTTCTTC,CASSKTGTLQYNEQFF
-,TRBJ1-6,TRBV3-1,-,TGTGCCAGCAGCCATACAGGGTCAGGGTCACCCCTCCACTTT,CASSHTGSGSPLHF
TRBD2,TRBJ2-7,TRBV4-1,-,TGCGCCAGCAGCCAAGATATCCCGGGAAGCGGGAGGGCCTACGAGCAGTACTTC,CASSQDIPGSGRAYEQYF
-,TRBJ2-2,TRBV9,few,TGTGCCAGCAGCGTAGGTGGCAGGGACACCGGGGAGCTGTTTTTT,CASSVGGRDTGELFF
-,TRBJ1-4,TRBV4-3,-,TGCGCCAGCAGCCAAGATTACTATGAAAAACTGTTTTTT,CASSQDYYEKLFF
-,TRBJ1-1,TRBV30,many,TGTGCCTGGACGGGCGGCCTAGAAGCTTTCTTT,CAWTGGLEAFF
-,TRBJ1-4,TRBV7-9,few,TGTGCCAGCAGCTTCGGCGAAAAACTGTTTTTT,CASSFGEKLFF
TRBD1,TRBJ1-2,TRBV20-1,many,TGCAGTGCACCCACAGGGGGCTCTTATGGCTACACCTTC,CSAPTGGSYGYTF
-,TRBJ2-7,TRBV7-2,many,TGTGCCAGCAGCTTAGATGCCGAGCAGTACTTC,CASSLDAEQYF
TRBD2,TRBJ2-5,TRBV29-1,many,TGCAGCGGCTCCCCCCTGGGAGGGCTAGCGGGGGGAGAGACCCAGTACTTC,CSGSPLGGLAGGETQYF
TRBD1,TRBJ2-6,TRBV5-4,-,TGTGCCAGCAGCCCCGGGACCGCACGGGGACAGGACGTCCTGACTTTC,CASSPGTARGQDVLTF
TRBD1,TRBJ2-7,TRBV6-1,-,TGTGCCAGCAGTGAAGCTACAGGGGTTAGGGCCTACGAGCAGTACTTC,CASSEATGVRAYEQYF
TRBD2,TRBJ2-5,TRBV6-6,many,TGTGCCAGCAGTTACCCCGGGACTAGCGGGAGGCATCGAGAGACCCAGTACTTC,CASSYPGTSGRHRETQYF
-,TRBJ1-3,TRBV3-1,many,TGTGCCAGCAGCCAAGGATGGGGAAACACCATATATTTT,CASSQGWGNTIYF
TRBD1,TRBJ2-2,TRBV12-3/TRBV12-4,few,TGTGCCAGCAGGCTTACAGGGGACCTCAACACCGGGGAGCTGTTTTTT,CASRLTGDLNTGELFF
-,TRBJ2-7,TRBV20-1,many,TGCAGTGCTAGGGGGAACAGCTACGAGCAGTACTTC,CSARGNSYEQYF
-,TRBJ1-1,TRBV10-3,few,TGTGCCATCAGTGAAGGGATGCTTGAAGCTTTCTTT,CAISEGMLEAFF
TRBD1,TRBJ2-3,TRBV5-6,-,TGTGCCAGCAACGGAAAATACAGGGGGAAAGGCGATACGCAGTATTTT,CASNGKYRGKGDTQYF